This is a list of T cell receptor beta chains from one sample in a study of T-cell memory formation after mild COVID-19. TCRdb re-derived calls from the 5' RACE reads in MiXCR, one entry per CDR3 protein. The sample has roughly 600,000 distinct CDR3 sequences; approximately 18% are singletons. Sequencing was performed on PBMCs or a T cell subset sorted from them (not recorded which). The receptor set was obtained from an adult woman who had mild COVID-19 (a few samples of this study predate the infection). Cell type and time point are not known. The CDR3 runs from the conserved cysteine through the conserved F or W. A D gene is named only where the DNA matches it firmly. Only some rows state a clone size, as once, few, many or a class for expanded clones.

clone_size: many; v_call: TRBV6-2/TRBV6-3; j_call: TRBJ2-1; d_call: NA; cdr3_nt: TGTGCCAGCAGTTACTCGCTTAGCGTCCGAGGGAAAGAGCAGTTCTTC; cdr3_aa: CASSYSLSVRGKEQFF
clone_size: few; v_call: TRBV7-2; j_call: TRBJ1-1; d_call: TRBD1; cdr3_nt: TGTGCCAGCAGCTCCCACCGTCCCGGGACAGGGTTGAACACTGAAGCTTTCTTT; cdr3_aa: CASSSHRPGTGLNTEAFF
clone_size: NA; v_call: TRBV9; j_call: TRBJ2-3; d_call: TRBD1; cdr3_nt: TGTGCCAGCAGCGTCGGGGCAGGGGGAGATACGCAGTATTTT; cdr3_aa: CASSVGAGGDTQYF
clone_size: NA; v_call: TRBV20-1; j_call: TRBJ2-5; d_call: NA; cdr3_nt: TGCAGTGCGAGCGGTAAACGGACAGTCCAAGAGACCCAGTACTTC; cdr3_aa: CSASGKRTVQETQYF
clone_size: NA; v_call: TRBV12-3/TRBV12-4; j_call: TRBJ1-2; d_call: TRBD1; cdr3_nt: TGTGCCAGCAGTCTCGCGTCCGGGACAGGGGACTATGGCTACACCTTC; cdr3_aa: CASSLASGTGDYGYTF
clone_size: few; v_call: TRBV12-3/TRBV12-4; j_call: TRBJ2-2; d_call: TRBD1; cdr3_nt: TGTGCCAGCAGTCAAGACAGGGGAGTCACCGGGGAGCTGTTTTTT; cdr3_aa: CASSQDRGVTGELFF
clone_size: NA; v_call: TRBV4-2; j_call: TRBJ2-1; d_call: NA; cdr3_nt: TGTGCCAGCAGCCCGGATACGGCTTTCGATGAGCAGTTCTTC; cdr3_aa: CASSPDTAFDEQFF
clone_size: NA; v_call: TRBV20-1; j_call: TRBJ2-1; d_call: TRBD2; cdr3_nt: TGCAGTGCTAGGGAACTAGCGGGAGGATTTAATGAGCAGTTCTTC; cdr3_aa: CSARELAGGFNEQFF
clone_size: few; v_call: TRBV3-1; j_call: TRBJ1-5; d_call: NA; cdr3_nt: TGTGCCAGCAGCAACGGACAGACTACCAATCAGCCCCAGCATTTT; cdr3_aa: CASSNGQTTNQPQHF
clone_size: NA; v_call: TRBV7-7; j_call: TRBJ2-7; d_call: NA; cdr3_nt: TGTGCCAGCAGCTTAGCGATCAGCCCCCCCTACTACGAGCAGTACTTC; cdr3_aa: CASSLAISPPYYEQYF
clone_size: few; v_call: TRBV27; j_call: TRBJ1-1; d_call: NA; cdr3_nt: TGTGCCAGCAGTTTATTGGGACAAAACACTGAAGCTTTCTTT; cdr3_aa: CASSLLGQNTEAFF
clone_size: NA; v_call: TRBV9; j_call: TRBJ2-7; d_call: NA; cdr3_nt: TGTGCCAGCAGCGTCGCTTGGGGGCCCGGGGATTACGAGCAGTACTTC; cdr3_aa: CASSVAWGPGDYEQYF
clone_size: NA; v_call: TRBV18; j_call: TRBJ1-6; d_call: TRBD1; cdr3_nt: TGTGCCAGCTCACCGGGACAGGGGGGAGATAATTCACCCCTCCACTTT; cdr3_aa: CASSPGQGGDNSPLHF
clone_size: many; v_call: TRBV20-1; j_call: TRBJ2-1; d_call: NA; cdr3_nt: TGCAGTGCTAGAGAAGGGGGGACTCCTTTTCGGTTCTTC; cdr3_aa: CSAREGGTPFRFF
clone_size: NA; v_call: TRBV29-1; j_call: TRBJ2-1; d_call: NA; cdr3_nt: TGCAGCGATAGACCGGAGTTCTACAATGAGCAGTTCTTC; cdr3_aa: CSDRPEFYNEQFF
clone_size: NA; v_call: TRBV2; j_call: TRBJ2-7; d_call: TRBD1; cdr3_nt: TGTGCCAGCCACGACACAGGGGAGTCCTACGAGCAGTACTTC; cdr3_aa: CASHDTGESYEQYF
clone_size: many; v_call: TRBV3-1; j_call: TRBJ2-2; d_call: TRBD2; cdr3_nt: TGTGCCAGCAGCCAACTAGCGGGGGTGAACACCGGGGAGCTGTTTTTT; cdr3_aa: CASSQLAGVNTGELFF
clone_size: few; v_call: TRBV5-8; j_call: TRBJ2-1; d_call: NA; cdr3_nt: TGTGCCAGCAGCTTTAACAGGGCGTACAATGAGCAGTTCTTC; cdr3_aa: CASSFNRAYNEQFF
clone_size: few; v_call: TRBV14; j_call: TRBJ2-2; d_call: NA; cdr3_nt: TGTGCCAGCAGCCGCGATATAGCGCCCGGTGAGAGGGCCGGGGAGCTGTTTTTT; cdr3_aa: CASSRDIAPGERAGELFF
clone_size: NA; v_call: TRBV5-8; j_call: TRBJ2-6; d_call: TRBD2; cdr3_nt: TGTGCCAGCAGCAATTCAAGACTAGCGGGGTCCTCTGGGGCCAACGTCCTGACTTTC; cdr3_aa: CASSNSRLAGSSGANVLTF
clone_size: NA; v_call: TRBV7-6; j_call: TRBJ2-7; d_call: NA; cdr3_nt: TGTGCCAGCAGCTCCCGCTTTCCCTACGAGCAGTACTTC; cdr3_aa: CASSSRFPYEQYF
clone_size: NA; v_call: TRBV9; j_call: TRBJ2-7; d_call: TRBD2; cdr3_nt: TGTGCCAGCAGCGTAGGCGGGAGGTTAGACGAGCAGTACTTC; cdr3_aa: CASSVGGRLDEQYF
clone_size: NA; v_call: TRBV18; j_call: TRBJ2-1; d_call: NA; cdr3_nt: TGTGCCAGCTCACCGCATGCGAATGAGCAGTTCTTC; cdr3_aa: CASSPHANEQFF
clone_size: NA; v_call: TRBV2; j_call: TRBJ2-3; d_call: TRBD2; cdr3_nt: TGTGCCAGCACTGTCGAAGCTAGCGGGCCCCCACAGTATTTT; cdr3_aa: CASTVEASGPPQYF
clone_size: NA; v_call: TRBV9; j_call: TRBJ2-1; d_call: TRBD2; cdr3_nt: TGTGCCAGCAGGCTGGGGACTAGCACCTACAATGAGCAGTTCTTC; cdr3_aa: CASRLGTSTYNEQFF
clone_size: NA; v_call: TRBV12-3/TRBV12-4; j_call: TRBJ1-5; d_call: NA; cdr3_nt: TGTGCCAGCAGTCCACCGGGACACCCAAATCAGCCCCAGCATTTT; cdr3_aa: CASSPPGHPNQPQHF
clone_size: NA; v_call: TRBV3-1; j_call: TRBJ1-5; d_call: NA; cdr3_nt: TGTGCCAGCAGCCCGGATACCAATCAGCCCCAGCATTTT; cdr3_aa: CASSPDTNQPQHF
clone_size: NA; v_call: TRBV5-1; j_call: TRBJ2-5; d_call: NA; cdr3_nt: TGCGCCAGCAAAGATCGGAACCAAGAGACCCAGTACTTC; cdr3_aa: CASKDRNQETQYF
clone_size: NA; v_call: TRBV24-1; j_call: TRBJ2-7; d_call: NA; cdr3_nt: TGTGCCACCAGCCAGACTCGCGAGCAGTACTTC; cdr3_aa: CATSQTREQYF
clone_size: NA; v_call: TRBV12-3/TRBV12-4; j_call: TRBJ1-5; d_call: NA; cdr3_nt: TGTGCCAGCAGCCTGGGACGGCAAGCCAATCAGCCCCAGCATTTT; cdr3_aa: CASSLGRQANQPQHF
clone_size: NA; v_call: TRBV6-6; j_call: TRBJ2-1; d_call: NA; cdr3_nt: TGTGCCAGCAGTTATTATCTTCAGGGAGCGCAGTTCTTC; cdr3_aa: CASSYYLQGAQFF
clone_size: many; v_call: TRBV6-5; j_call: TRBJ1-1; d_call: NA; cdr3_nt: TGTGCCAGCAGTTCAACAGGGCCCGGGGAAGCTTTCTTT; cdr3_aa: CASSSTGPGEAFF
clone_size: few; v_call: TRBV12-3/TRBV12-4; j_call: TRBJ1-2; d_call: TRBD1; cdr3_nt: TGTGCCAGCAGTAAGACAGGGTACGGTGGCTACACCTTC; cdr3_aa: CASSKTGYGGYTF
clone_size: few; v_call: TRBV4-3; j_call: TRBJ2-1; d_call: NA; cdr3_nt: TGCGCCAGCAGCCAAGGGCTCGGTAGCGGCCCCTACAATGAGCAGTTCTTC; cdr3_aa: CASSQGLGSGPYNEQFF
clone_size: NA; v_call: TRBV5-1; j_call: TRBJ1-1; d_call: TRBD1; cdr3_nt: TGCGCCAGCAGCTTAGATGCAGGGGGCTCTTCTTTCTTT; cdr3_aa: CASSLDAGGSSFF
clone_size: NA; v_call: TRBV7-8; j_call: TRBJ2-7; d_call: NA; cdr3_nt: TGTGCCAGCAGCTGGGGTGAGGGGGTCGGTGAGCAGTACTTC; cdr3_aa: CASSWGEGVGEQYF
clone_size: NA; v_call: TRBV7-8; j_call: TRBJ1-5; d_call: TRBD1; cdr3_nt: TGTGCCAGCAGCCAGGGACAGGGAAGCAATCAGCCCCAGCATTTT; cdr3_aa: CASSQGQGSNQPQHF
clone_size: NA; v_call: TRBV7-3; j_call: TRBJ2-3; d_call: NA; cdr3_nt: TGTGCCAGCAGCCCTGAGGGACTGATAAGCACAGATACGCAGTATTTT; cdr3_aa: CASSPEGLISTDTQYF
clone_size: few; v_call: TRBV6-2/TRBV6-3; j_call: TRBJ2-7; d_call: TRBD1; cdr3_nt: TGTGCCAGCAGTTACGTCCGGACAGGGCGGAGGGAGCAGTACTTC; cdr3_aa: CASSYVRTGRREQYF
clone_size: few; v_call: TRBV24-1; j_call: TRBJ2-1; d_call: NA; cdr3_nt: TGTGCCACCAGTGCCGAAGCGGACTTGGGGGAGCAGTTCTTC; cdr3_aa: CATSAEADLGEQFF
clone_size: many; v_call: TRBV7-3; j_call: TRBJ2-3; d_call: TRBD2; cdr3_nt: TGTGCCAGCACCCTAGCGGGGGGGCCAGAAGATACGCAGTATTTT; cdr3_aa: CASTLAGGPEDTQYF
clone_size: NA; v_call: TRBV20-1; j_call: TRBJ1-2; d_call: TRBD1; cdr3_nt: TGCAGTGCGAGAGCGCAGACAGGGGGCAACTATGGCTACACCTTC; cdr3_aa: CSARAQTGGNYGYTF
clone_size: few; v_call: TRBV4-2; j_call: TRBJ2-5; d_call: NA; cdr3_nt: TGTGCCAGCAGCCAAGACTTTCTGGGGGAGACCCAGTACTTC; cdr3_aa: CASSQDFLGETQYF